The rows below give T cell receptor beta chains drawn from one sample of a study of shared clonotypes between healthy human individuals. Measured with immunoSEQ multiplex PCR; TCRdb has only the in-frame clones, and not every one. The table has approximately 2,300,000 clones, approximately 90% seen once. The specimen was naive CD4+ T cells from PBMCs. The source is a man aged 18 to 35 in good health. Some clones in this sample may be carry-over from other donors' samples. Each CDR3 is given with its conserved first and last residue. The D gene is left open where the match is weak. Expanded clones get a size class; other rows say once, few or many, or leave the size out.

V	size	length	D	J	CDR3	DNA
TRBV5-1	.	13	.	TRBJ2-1	CASSLAQGDEQFF	TGCGCCAGCAGCTTGGCACAGGGTGATGAGCAGTTCTTC
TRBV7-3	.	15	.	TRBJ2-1	CASSLGPLPYNEQFF	TGTGCCAGCAGCTTAGGGCCCCTACCCTACAATGAGCAGTTCTTC
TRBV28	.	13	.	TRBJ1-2	CASSFETGRGYTF	TGTGCCAGCAGTTTTGAAACAGGGCGAGGCTACACCTTC
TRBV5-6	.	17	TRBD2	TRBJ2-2	CASSLRGLAGDTGELFF	TGTGCCAGCAGCTTGAGAGGACTAGCGGGAGACACCGGGGAGCTGTTTTTT
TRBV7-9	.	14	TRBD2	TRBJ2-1	CASSLVLAGNEQFF	TGTGCCAGCAGCTTAGTGTTAGCGGGCAATGAGCAGTTCTTC
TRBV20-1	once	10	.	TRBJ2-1	CSADLDRPFF	TGCAGTGCTGATCTAGATCGTCCGTTCTTC
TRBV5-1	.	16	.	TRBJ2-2	CASSLSAGANTGELFF	TGCGCCAGCAGCTTGTCGGCAGGGGCGAACACCGGGGAGCTGTTTTTT
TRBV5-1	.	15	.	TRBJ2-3	CASSLGQSIADTQYF	TGCGCCAGCAGCTTAGGACAGTCGATCGCAGATACGCAGTATTTT
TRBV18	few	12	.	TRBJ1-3	CASSPLENTIYF	TGTGCCAGCTCACCACTCGAAAACACCATATATTTT
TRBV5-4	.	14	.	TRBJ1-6	CASRATEVNSPLHF	TGTGCCAGCAGGGCTACAGAGGTCAATTCACCCCTCCACTTT
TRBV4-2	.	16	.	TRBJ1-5	CASSQEILPSNQPQHF	TGTGCCAGCAGCCAAGAAATCCTCCCAAGCAATCAGCCCCAGCATTTT
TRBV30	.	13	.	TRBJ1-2	CAWAGRPGSGYTF	TGTGCCTGGGCAGGGAGGCCAGGGAGTGGCTACACCTTC
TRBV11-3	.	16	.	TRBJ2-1	CASSFGLGGGYNEQFF	TGTGCCAGCAGCTTTGGGCTCGGCGGCGGGTACAATGAGCAGTTCTTC
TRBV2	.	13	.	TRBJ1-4	CASREGSWEKLFF	TGTGCCAGCCGTGAGGGGAGTTGGGAAAAACTGTTTTTT
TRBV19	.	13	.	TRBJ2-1	CASSIDQNDEQFF	TGTGCCAGTAGTATAGACCAGAACGATGAGCAGTTCTTC
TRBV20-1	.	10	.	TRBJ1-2	CSAREGGYTF	TGCAGTGCTAGAGAGGGTGGCTACACCTTC
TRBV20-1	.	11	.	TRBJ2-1	CSARSTSEQFF	TGCAGTGCTAGGAGTACAAGTGAGCAGTTCTTC
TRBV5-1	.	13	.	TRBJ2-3	CASSLFSTDTQYF	TGCGCCAGCAGCTTGTTTTCCACAGATACGCAGTATTTT
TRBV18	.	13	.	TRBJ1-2	CASSPPSGYGYTF	TGTGCCAGCTCACCACCGTCTGGGTATGGCTACACCTTC
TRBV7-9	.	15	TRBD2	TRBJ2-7	CASSAFGEGIYEQYF	TGTGCCAGCAGCGCCTTCGGGGAGGGGATATACGAGCAGTACTTC
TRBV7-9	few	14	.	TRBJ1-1	CASSLEAAGTEAFF	TGTGCCAGCAGCTTAGAGGCCGCAGGGACTGAAGCTTTCTTT
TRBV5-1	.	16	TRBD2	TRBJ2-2	CASSLLASGNGGELFF	TGCGCCAGCAGCTTGTTGGCTAGCGGGAATGGCGGGGAGCTGTTTTTT
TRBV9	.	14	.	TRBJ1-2	CASSPAGELYGYTF	TGTGCCAGCAGCCCCGCGGGGGAACTCTATGGCTACACCTTC
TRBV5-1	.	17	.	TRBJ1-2	CASSPQQGLRGDYGYTF	TGCGCCAGCAGCCCGCAACAAGGACTACGGGGGGACTATGGCTACACCTTC
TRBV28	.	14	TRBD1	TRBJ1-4	CASSWDRRDEKLFF	TGTGCCAGCAGTTGGGACAGGAGAGATGAAAAACTGTTTTTT
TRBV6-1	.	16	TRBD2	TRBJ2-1	CASSDLATGLGNSQFF	TGTGCCAGCAGTGATTTGGCCACGGGACTAGGTAATTCGCAGTTCTTC
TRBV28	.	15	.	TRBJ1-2	CASSRTGGSNYGYTF	TGTGCCAGCAGTCGTACGGGCGGATCTAACTATGGCTACACCTTC